Below are 23 T cell receptor beta chains sequenced from a single sample in a study of T cell repertoires in cytomegalovirus infection. No antigen has been assigned to these receptors. TCRdb reprocessed the reads via MiXCR and lists one record per CDR3 protein. The repertoire holds approximately 50,000 distinct CDR3 sequences, with less than 20% as singletons. Specimen: CD8+ T cells from cultured PBMCs, collected from culture after CMV antigen stimulation. These receptors were collected from a human donor in good health (CMV status not recorded). Some clones in this sample may be carry-over from other donors' samples.

This clonotype has at least ten counts. This sequence joins TRBV7-2 and TRBJ2-7; 10 bases match TRBD2. Germline loops: CDR1 SGHTA, CDR2 FQGNSA. The CDR3 has 16 amino acids. Trimming took 3 bases from V and 0 from J; bases not matched to a gene: 5. In DNA, the CDR3 is TGTGCCAGCAGCTTGACTAGCGGGTACCTCTCCTACGAGCAGTACTTC. It codes for CASSLTSGYLSYEQYF. Full variable domain (rest looked up from reference TRBV7-2 and TRBJ2-7): GAGVSQSPSNKVTEKGKDVELRCDPISGHTALYWYRQSLGQGLEFLIYFQGNSAPDKSGLPSDRFSAERTGGSVSTLTIQRTQQEDSAVYLCASSLTSGYLSYEQYFGPGTRLTVT.

The rearrangement links TRBV12-3 or TRBV12-4 to TRBJ1-3; D not certain. Trimming left V 4 bases short and J 4 bases short, with 11 bases between. This CDR3 spans 14 amino acids. The CDR3 reads CASSSLLEGNTIYF. CDR3 sequence (DNA): TGTGCCAGCAGTTCCCTACTGGAGGGAAACACCATATATTTT.

The J gene is TRBJ1-1, the V gene TRBV19, with D perhaps TRBD1 (5 bases). In germline, CDR1 is LNHDA, CDR2 SQIVND (reference sequence). The CDR3 has 13 residues. The V gene lost 4 bases and the J gene lost 7 bases, with 13 bases spanning the gap. The chain's CDR3 is CASSTGTNVEAFF. In DNA, the CDR3 is TGTGCCAGTAGTACCGGGACTAATGTTGAAGCTTTCTTT.

The V and J genes are TRBV18 and TRBJ1-1; 9 bases match TRBD1. Unmatched junction bases numbered 14, after V lost 0 bases and J lost 0 bases. The CDR3 spans 20 residues. Germline CDR1 reads KGHSH; CDR2 reads LQKENI. CDR3 in amino acids: CASSPPTEETGGRVNTEAFF. The CDR3 nucleotides are TGTGCCAGCTCACCACCTACGGAGGAAACAGGGGGCAGAGTGAACACTGAAGCTTTCTTT.

This clonotype was counted a few times. The chain employs TRBV3-1 and TRBJ2-5, with TRBD1 matching over 7 bases. CDR1 and CDR2 from the germline V gene are LGHDT and YNNKEL (reference sequence). The CDR3 runs to 21 residues. The J segment lost 1 base and the V segment lost 0 bases, leaving 20 bases of the junction unmatched. CDR3 residues: CASSQDLGDRVYRRGQETQYF. In DNA, the CDR3 is TGTGCCAGCAGCCAAGATTTGGGTGACAGGGTGTACAGAAGAGGCCAAGAGACCCAGTACTTC.

The chain couples TRBV12-3 or TRBV12-4 to TRBJ2-3; 7 positions match TRBD2. The junction had 7 bases not matched to a gene; V was cut back by 7 bases and J by 0 bases. This CDR3 has 15 residues. The CDR3, as DNA: TGTGCCAGCACCCCTGGGGAGGGCAGCACAGATACGCAGTATTTT. This encodes CASTPGEGSTDTQYF.

This chain joins TRBV12-3 or TRBV12-4 and TRBJ2-1; possibly TRBD2 for D (6 bases). CDR3 size: 14 residues. V was shortened by 6 bases and J by 6 bases, with 15 bases between the two germline ends. The CDR3 nucleotides are TGTGCCAGCAGACCCCGGGGCGGGGTCAATGAGCAGTTCTTC. Translated, it gives CASRPRGGVNEQFF.

This chain links TRBV7-2 with TRBJ1-6; D is uncertain. The CDR3 has 15 amino acids. The V gene lost 1 base and the J gene lost 6 bases, with 10 bases spanning the gap. Looked up from germline, CDR1 is SGHTA and CDR2 is FQGNSA. CDR3 protein: CASSLDALINSPLHF. The CDR3 region has the DNA TGTGCCAGCAGCTTAGACGCTCTTATTAATTCACCCCTCCACTTT.

A remark on this clonotype: It may be a read error: a sequence one base away is much more abundant. The rearrangement links TRBV11-2 to TRBJ2-1; 9 bases line up with TRBD2. Germline lookup yields CDR1 SGHAT and CDR2 FQNNGV. This CDR3 region has 15 residues. J was trimmed by 8 bases and V by 6 bases; bases with no gene match: 11. The CDR3 DNA reads TGTGCCAGCAGGACCGCGGGGGGGCATGACGATGAGCAGTTCTTC. Its translation: CASRTAGGHDDEQFF.

This clonotype was observed a handful of times. The chain has TRBV7-9 and TRBJ1-6; D may be TRBD1 (5 bases). There are 14 residues in the CDR3. The V and J ends lost 5 bases and 10 bases respectively, with 15 bases between them. Germline V gene lookup returns CDR1 SEHNR and CDR2 FQNEAQ (reference sequence). The CDR3 sequence: CASSPEGTDSPLHF. CDR3 DNA: TGTGCCAGCAGCCCCGAGGGGACCGACTCACCCCTCCACTTT.

This clonotype showed up just a few times. This chain connects TRBV4-1 to TRBJ1-4; no clear D gene. Deletions cut 5 bases from V and 4 bases from J, with 14 bases between. The CDR3 loop spans 15 amino acids. Germline V lookup: CDR1 MGHRA, CDR2 YSYEKL. The CDR3 sequence is CASSSPARFNEKLFF. In nucleotides, the CDR3 is TGCGCCAGCAGCTCACCCGCCCGATTTAATGAAAAACTGTTTTTT.

This clonotype was detected only a few times. The rearrangement uses TRBV27 and TRBJ2-7; D may be TRBD1 (6 bases). Germline V CDR1 and CDR2: MNHEY, SMNVEV (reference sequence). The V gene lost 5 bases and the J gene lost 6 bases, with 14 bases spanning the gap. The CDR3 is made up of 13 amino acids. For the CDR3, the DNA is TGTGCCAGCAGTCTCTCGGACAGAGCCGAGCAGTACTTC. This codes for CASSLSDRAEQYF.

This chain connects TRBV28 to TRBJ1-5; no firm D call. The CDR3 covers 15 residues. CDR1 MDHEN and CDR2 SYDVKM come from the germline V gene. The V gene lost 8 bases and the J gene lost 0 bases, with 14 bases spanning the gap. CDR3 bases: TGTGCCAGCTCATCCCGATACGATAGCAATCAGCCCCAGCATTTT. Translation gives CASSSRYDSNQPQHF.

V and J are TRBV7-2 and TRBJ1-2; D remains ambiguous. Germline CDR1 is SGHTA and CDR2 is FQGNSA. This CDR3 has 14 residues. The ends were cut back, 5 bases at V and 8 bases at J, with 18 bases in the middle. The CDR3 bases are TGTGCCAGCAGCCCCCAACGCGGGTATCAGGGCTACACCTTC. This translates into CASSPQRGYQGYTF.

This clonotype was found a few times. The V gene is TRBV4-1, the J gene TRBJ2-1, with no clear D. V lost 1 base and J 4 bases, leaving 11 bases between the germline ends. The CDR3 spans 15 residues. Germline CDR1 reads MGHRA; CDR2 reads YSYEKL. The chain's CDR3 is CASSQVINSYNEQFF. The DNA for the CDR3 is TGCGCCAGCAGCCAAGTTATCAACAGTTACAATGAGCAGTTCTTC.

The chain recombines TRBV29-1 with TRBJ2-1, with TRBD1 matching over 10 bases. Trimming at V came to 7 bases and at J to 6 bases, leaving 9 bases not matched to a gene. Germline CDR1 SQVTM, CDR2 ANQGSEA. The CDR3 consists of 14 residues. The CDR3 DNA follows: TGCAGCGCGACGGGGACAGGGGCATTCAATGAGCAGTTCTTC. It specifies CSATGTGAFNEQFF.

The V call is TRBV27, the J call TRBJ1-2; 7 positions match TRBD1. This CDR3 is built from 13 residues. The germline CDR1 and CDR2 sequences are MNHEY and SMNVEV (reference sequence). V was pared by 7 bases and J by 3 bases, with 5 bases of the junction left unmatched. The CDR3 DNA reads as TGTGCCAGCAAGCAAGGGGGCGACTATGGCTACACCTTC. Protein: CASKQGGDYGYTF.

This chain's CDR3 is CASSQVGGAGARTGELFF. The CDR3 DNA sequence: TGCGCCAGCAGCCAAGTGGGGGGAGCGGGGGCACGGACCGGGGAGCTGTTTTTT. The chain recombines TRBV4-1 with TRBJ2-2, with 8 positions matching TRBD2. The CDR3 is 18 amino acids. Trimming cost V 1 base and J 5 bases; bases outside gene matches: 12. From germline, CDR1 is MGHRA and CDR2 YSYEKL.

The chain uses TRBV12-3 or TRBV12-4 and TRBJ1-2, with D tentatively TRBD1 (5 bases). Trimming stripped 3 bases from V and 8 bases from J, with 13 bases between. The CDR3 spans 13 residues. For the CDR3, the DNA is TGTGCCAGCAGTTTCGGAGGGGAGGAAGGCTACACCTTC. Translating it yields CASSFGGEEGYTF.

This clonotype occurred a few times. The gene calls are TRBV11-2 and TRBJ2-7, with D possibly being TRBD2 (6 bases). Germline V gives CDR1 SGHAT, CDR2 FQNNGV. The length of the CDR3 is 17 residues. Trimming left V 5 bases short and J 3 bases short, with 23 bases between. DNA of the CDR3: TGTGCCAGCAGCCCGGAGGGGTCACAGGAGCCTTACTACGAGCAGTACTTC. Translating it yields CASSPEGSQEPYYEQYF.

There are a few counts of this clonotype. The V gene is TRBV14, the J gene TRBJ2-1, with D uncertain. The CDR3 covers 12 residues. V was trimmed by 1 base and J by 7 bases, leaving 5 bases between them. Germline V gene sequence: CDR1 SGHDN, CDR2 FVKESK. CDR3 in amino acids: CASSQVANEQFF. The DNA of the CDR3 is TGTGCCAGCAGCCAAGTGGCGAATGAGCAGTTCTTC. Full variable domain (rest looked up from reference TRBV14 and TRBJ2-1): EAGVTQFPSHSVIEKGQTVTLRCDPISGHDNLYWYRRVMGKEIKFLLHFVKESKQDESGMPNNRFLAERTGGTYSTLKVQPAELEDSGVYFCASSQVANEQFFGPGTRLTVL.

The chain uses TRBV6-6 and TRBJ1-1; D remains ambiguous. Germline assignment: CDR1 MNHNY and CDR2 SVGAGI (reference sequence). CDR3 size: 11 residues. Here the CDR3 DNA reads TGTGCGTTAGACGTGGGGACTGAAGCTTTCTTT. Its translation is CALDVGTEAFF.

The V and J genes are TRBV6-1 and TRBJ1-5; 9 bases match TRBD1. V dropped 4 bases and J dropped 5; count of bases not matched to a gene: 3. CDR1 and CDR2 from the germline V gene are MNHNS and SASEGT. The CDR3 is 14 residues long. The CDR3 here is CASSGGTGHQPQHF. The CDR3 DNA follows: TGTGCCAGCAGTGGTGGGACAGGGCATCAGCCCCAGCATTTT.